This TCR beta chain came from a study of cytomegalovirus exposure and HLA in healthy donors. The primer mix had 60 Vbeta and 13 Jbeta primers. The table came from immunoSEQ multiplex PCR; TCRdb's copy has only in-frame clones and leaves some out. Among under 70,000 clones listed, 70% to 90% were seen once. The CDR3 consists of 13 residues. Per germline, CDR1 SGHKS and CDR2 YYEKEE (reference sequence). V was trimmed by 6 bases and J by 1 base, leaving 10 bases between them. Comment on this clone: What it binds is not known.

General study findings and limits: In a later analysis, the majority of CMV-associated beta chains seemingly showed HLA restriction.

Sequences were obtained from PBMCs. This sequence joins TRBV5-5 and TRBJ2-5; D is possibly TRBD1 (5 bases). The source is a woman aged 25 to 39 in good health and CMV-seronegative. This CDR3 is CASNPDTQETQYF. As DNA, the CDR3 is TGTGCCAGCAATCCGGACACCCAAGAGACCCAGTACTTC.